The clone carrying this T cell receptor (beta chain) was detected ten times or more. What it recognizes is unknown. The sample comes from a study of T cells in Graves' hyperthyroidism and ophthalmopathy. The TCR beta CDR3 regions underwent amplification using RNA transcripts as the source. TCR CDR3 regions were first amplified by RT-PCR with HTBI primers. MiXCR, applied by TCRdb to the multiplex PCR reads, yields one record per CDR3 protein. The profile shows some 490,000 distinct CDR3 sequences, about 20% of them singletons. General study points: Ophthalmopathy was separated from stable hyperthyroidism by a 13 V-J model.

Germline V gene lookup returns CDR1 DFQATT and CDR2 SNEGSKA (reference sequence). The germline V and J ends were trimmed by 0 bases and 0 bases, with 8 bases remaining between them. This CDR3 region has 14 residues. The chain links TRBV20-1 to TRBJ1-1, with no clear D. Sequenced sample: blood. The clonotype was recovered from an older woman with Graves' ophthalmopathy. The CDR3 sequence: CSAREAGMNTEAFF. The CDR3 DNA reads as TGCAGTGCTAGAGAAGCGGGGATGAACACTGAAGCTTTCTTT.